These T cell receptor beta chains were read from a single sample in a study of shared clonotypes between healthy human individuals. The repertoire was sequenced with immunoSEQ multiplex PCR; TCRdb's copy has only in-frame clones and lacks some. The table lists about 490,000 clones, over 75% of them singletons. Sequenced sample: PBMCs. The receptors were sampled from a woman aged 40 to 50 in good health. Some clones in this sample may be carry-over from other donors' samples. Each CDR3 is given with its conserved first and last residue. A D gene is named only where the DNA matches it firmly. The size of a clone is reported for some rows only, either as once, few or many, or as a class for expanded clones.

CDR3 protein: CASSYLNSYNEQFF
CDR3 DNA: TGTGCCAGCAGCTATCTGAATTCATACAATGAGCAGTTCTTC
clone size: once
V gene: TRBV5-6
J gene: TRBJ2-1
D gene: .

CDR3 protein: CASSMGRNTEAFF
CDR3 DNA: TGTGCCAGTAGTATGGGACGGAACACTGAAGCTTTCTTT
clone size: .
V gene: TRBV19
J gene: TRBJ1-1
D gene: .

CDR3 protein: CASSLDRVPETQYF
CDR3 DNA: TGCGCCAGCAGCTTAGACAGGGTTCCAGAGACCCAGTACTTC
clone size: .
V gene: TRBV5-1
J gene: TRBJ2-5
D gene: TRBD1

CDR3 protein: CASSVTRTMGYTF
CDR3 DNA: TGTGCCAGCAGCGTAACACGGACTATGGGCTACACCTTC
clone size: .
V gene: TRBV7-2
J gene: TRBJ1-2
D gene: .

CDR3 protein: CASSPLRENEQFF
CDR3 DNA: TGTGCCAGCTCACCTCTGCGGGAGAATGAGCAGTTCTTC
clone size: .
V gene: TRBV18
J gene: TRBJ2-1
D gene: TRBD2

CDR3 protein: CASSDSSENTGELFF
CDR3 DNA: TGTGCCAGCAGTGATAGCAGCGAGAACACCGGGGAGCTGTTTTTT
clone size: once
V gene: TRBV6-4
J gene: TRBJ2-2
D gene: .

CDR3 protein: CASSPVWGVQETQYF
CDR3 DNA: TGTGCCAGCAGCCCCGTTTGGGGGGTCCAAGAGACCCAGTACTTC
clone size: .
V gene: TRBV7-9
J gene: TRBJ2-5
D gene: .

CDR3 protein: CASSNSEGGANVLTF
CDR3 DNA: TGTGCCAGCAGCAACAGCGAAGGGGGGGCCAACGTCCTGACTTTC
clone size: .
V gene: TRBV7-2
J gene: TRBJ2-6
D gene: .

CDR3 protein: CASIMVGGPNTGELFF
CDR3 DNA: TGTGCCAGCATCATGGTGGGGGGCCCTAACACCGGGGAGCTGTTTTTT
clone size: once
V gene: TRBV7-9
J gene: TRBJ2-2
D gene: .

CDR3 protein: CASSQTYEQYF
CDR3 DNA: TGTGCCAGCAGCCAAACGTACGAGCAGTACTTC
clone size: .
V gene: TRBV28
J gene: TRBJ2-7
D gene: .

CDR3 protein: CASSPAGGETQYF
CDR3 DNA: TGCGCCAGCAGTCCGGCGGGGGGCGAGACCCAGTACTTC
clone size: .
V gene: TRBV10-2
J gene: TRBJ2-5
D gene: TRBD2

CDR3 protein: CASSSSPGNIQYF
CDR3 DNA: TGTGCCAGCAGCTCCTCCCCCGGAAACATTCAGTACTTC
clone size: .
V gene: TRBV11-2
J gene: TRBJ2-4
D gene: .

CDR3 protein: CASSQARASNNSPLHF
CDR3 DNA: TGTGCCAGCAGCCAAGCCCGCGCCTCAAATAATTCACCCCTCCACTTT
clone size: .
V gene: TRBV7-2
J gene: TRBJ1-6
D gene: .

CDR3 protein: CARSSDSGQPEQYF
CDR3 DNA: TGTGCCAGAAGCTCCGATAGCGGGCAACCCGAGCAGTACTTC
clone size: .
V gene: TRBV5-3
J gene: TRBJ2-7
D gene: TRBD2

CDR3 protein: CASSPQGRGHQFF
CDR3 DNA: TGTGCCAGCAGCCCCCAAGGGCGGGGGCATCAGTTCTTC
clone size: many
V gene: TRBV4-2
J gene: TRBJ2-1
D gene: .

CDR3 protein: CASSEDWGELFF
CDR3 DNA: TGTGCCAGCAGTGAGGACTGGGGGGAGCTGTTTTTT
clone size: .
V gene: TRBV6-1
J gene: TRBJ2-2
D gene: .

CDR3 protein: CASSVGVGTGTDTQYF
CDR3 DNA: TGTGCCAGCAGCGTAGGGGTCGGGACAGGCACAGATACGCAGTATTTT
clone size: few
V gene: TRBV9
J gene: TRBJ2-3
D gene: TRBD1

CDR3 protein: CASSGQTGHSQPQHF
CDR3 DNA: TGTGCCAGCAGTGGGCAGACAGGGCATAGTCAGCCCCAGCATTTT
clone size: medium-sized
V gene: TRBV6-1
J gene: TRBJ1-5
D gene: TRBD1

CDR3 protein: CATSRDFGGEAFF
CDR3 DNA: TGTGCCACCAGCAGAGATTTCGGGGGTGAAGCTTTCTTT
clone size: .
V gene: TRBV15
J gene: TRBJ1-1
D gene: .

CDR3 protein: CASSPRLADTQYF
CDR3 DNA: TGTGCCAGCAGCCCGAGACTAGCAGATACGCAGTATTTT
clone size: .
V gene: TRBV14
J gene: TRBJ2-3
D gene: .

CDR3 protein: CASSVEAAIYNEQFF
CDR3 DNA: TGTGCCAGCAGCGTAGAAGCAGCGATCTACAATGAGCAGTTCTTC
clone size: few
V gene: TRBV9
J gene: TRBJ2-1
D gene: .

CDR3 protein: CASSLYSGTGGYEQYF
CDR3 DNA: TGTGCCAGCAGCTTATATTCCGGGACAGGGGGCTACGAGCAGTACTTC
clone size: .
V gene: TRBV7-9
J gene: TRBJ2-7
D gene: TRBD1

CDR3 protein: CASGPGGNTGELFF
CDR3 DNA: TGTGCTAGTGGACCCGGGGGAAACACCGGGGAGCTGTTTTTT
clone size: .
V gene: TRBV12-5
J gene: TRBJ2-2
D gene: .

CDR3 protein: CASSSPYEQYF
CDR3 DNA: TGCGCCAGCAGCTCGCCCTACGAGCAGTACTTC
clone size: .
V gene: TRBV5-1
J gene: TRBJ2-7
D gene: .

CDR3 protein: CAWSGERLANEQYF
CDR3 DNA: TGTGCCTGGAGTGGGGAAAGGCTGGCCAACGAGCAGTACTTC
clone size: many
V gene: TRBV30
J gene: TRBJ2-7
D gene: .

CDR3 protein: CAISESGGNQPQHF
CDR3 DNA: TGTGCCATCAGTGAGTCGGGGGGGAATCAGCCCCAGCATTTT
clone size: .
V gene: TRBV10-3
J gene: TRBJ1-5
D gene: .

CDR3 protein: CASSPWPDNYGYTF
CDR3 DNA: TGTGCCAGCAGCCCCTGGCCAGATAACTATGGCTACACCTTC
clone size: .
V gene: TRBV7-9
J gene: TRBJ1-2
D gene: .

CDR3 protein: CASSALGASSYNEQFF
CDR3 DNA: TGTGCCAGCAGTGCCCTCGGCGCAAGCTCCTACAATGAGCAGTTCTTC
clone size: .
V gene: TRBV25-1
J gene: TRBJ2-1
D gene: .

CDR3 protein: CASSPTGSGVGELFF
CDR3 DNA: TGTGCCAGCAGCCCTACAGGGTCAGGTGTCGGGGAGCTGTTTTTT
clone size: .
V gene: TRBV7-9
J gene: TRBJ2-2
D gene: .

CDR3 protein: CASRTGLAGEYNEQFF
CDR3 DNA: TGTGCCAGCAGGACCGGACTAGCGGGGGAGTACAATGAGCAGTTCTTC
clone size: .
V gene: TRBV2
J gene: TRBJ2-1
D gene: TRBD2

CDR3 protein: CASSLTPVAGGPYEQYF
CDR3 DNA: TGTGCCAGCAGCTTAACCCCCGTAGCGGGAGGTCCCTACGAGCAGTACTTC
clone size: .
V gene: TRBV7-3
J gene: TRBJ2-7
D gene: TRBD2

CDR3 protein: CASSGSSYTDTQYF
CDR3 DNA: TGTGCCAGCAGTGGGAGTTCCTACACAGATACGCAGTATTTT
clone size: .
V gene: TRBV6-6
J gene: TRBJ2-3
D gene: .

CDR3 protein: CASKRTGGTSVNTEAFF
CDR3 DNA: TGCGCCAGCAAACGGACAGGGGGCACATCCGTGAACACTGAAGCTTTCTTT
clone size: .
V gene: TRBV5-1
J gene: TRBJ1-1
D gene: TRBD1

CDR3 protein: CASSEQGAAFGNQPQHF
CDR3 DNA: TGTGCCAGCAGTGAACAGGGGGCGGCCTTCGGCAATCAGCCCCAGCATTTT
clone size: .
V gene: TRBV28
J gene: TRBJ1-5
D gene: TRBD1

CDR3 protein: CASSYRDTQYF
CDR3 DNA: TGTGCCAGCAGTTATCGGGATACGCAGTATTTT
clone size: .
V gene: TRBV28
J gene: TRBJ2-3
D gene: .

CDR3 protein: CASSPGTSGTGELFF
CDR3 DNA: TGTGCCAGCTCACCTGGGACTAGCGGCACCGGGGAGCTGTTTTTT
clone size: once
V gene: TRBV18
J gene: TRBJ2-2
D gene: TRBD2

CDR3 protein: CASSIAGLGGNQPQHF
CDR3 DNA: TGTGCCAGCAGCATTGCTGGGTTGGGTGGCAATCAGCCCCAGCATTTT
clone size: once
V gene: TRBV7-9
J gene: TRBJ1-5
D gene: .

CDR3 protein: CASTPRTSRNNEQFF
CDR3 DNA: TGTGCCAGCACCCCCAGGACTAGCCGAAACAATGAGCAGTTCTTC
clone size: .
V gene: TRBV2
J gene: TRBJ2-1
D gene: TRBD2

CDR3 protein: CASSPGTSNNEQFF
CDR3 DNA: TGTGCCAGCTCACCGGGAACTAGCAACAATGAGCAGTTCTTC
clone size: once
V gene: TRBV18
J gene: TRBJ2-1
D gene: .

CDR3 protein: CASSFSTGSSYEQYF
CDR3 DNA: TGCGCCAGCAGCTTCTCGACAGGAAGCTCCTACGAGCAGTACTTC
clone size: .
V gene: TRBV5-1
J gene: TRBJ2-7
D gene: .

CDR3 protein: CASSISAASYEQYF
CDR3 DNA: TGTGCCAGTAGTATATCGGCAGCCTCCTACGAGCAGTACTTC
clone size: .
V gene: TRBV19
J gene: TRBJ2-7
D gene: .

CDR3 protein: CAWRPGENTEAFF
CDR3 DNA: TGTGCCTGGCGCCCCGGCGAGAACACTGAAGCTTTCTTT
clone size: .
V gene: TRBV30
J gene: TRBJ1-1
D gene: .

CDR3 protein: CASMLIGDLNSPLHF
CDR3 DNA: TGTGCCAGCATGCTAATCGGGGACCTAAATTCACCCCTCCACTTT
clone size: .
V gene: TRBV5-6
J gene: TRBJ1-6
D gene: .